The sequence of this TCR beta chain was determined in a study of spatial heterogeneity in lung cancer. Study-level information: In the raw reads, each unique TCR and UMI combination was present more than ten times on average.

Whole-study findings and limits: Ubiquitous expanded tumor TCRs were observed in blood more at resection than follow-up.

TCRdb reprocessed the 5' RACE reads via MiXCR and lists one record per CDR3 protein. Of tens of thousands of distinct CDR3 sequences listed, 5.8% are singletons. Germline V gene sequence: CDR1 MGHDK, CDR2 SYGVNS. V gave up 2 bases and J gave up 7 bases; unmatched junction bases: 5. This CDR3 is built from 14 residues. As to time point: sample taken at primary tumor resection. No cell sorting; template was whole RNA from tumor, lung tissue or PBMC. This clonotype occurred many times. Its specificity is unknown. This chain uses TRBV25-1 with TRBJ2-7, with 10 positions matching TRBD2. This sequence was found in a male donor with early-stage non-small cell lung cancer. Sequenced here: PBMCs, sampled at surgery. The CDR3 spells CASSESGGAEEQYF. The CDR3 coding sequence is TGTGCCAGCAGTGAAAGCGGGGGGGCCGAAGAGCAGTACTTC.